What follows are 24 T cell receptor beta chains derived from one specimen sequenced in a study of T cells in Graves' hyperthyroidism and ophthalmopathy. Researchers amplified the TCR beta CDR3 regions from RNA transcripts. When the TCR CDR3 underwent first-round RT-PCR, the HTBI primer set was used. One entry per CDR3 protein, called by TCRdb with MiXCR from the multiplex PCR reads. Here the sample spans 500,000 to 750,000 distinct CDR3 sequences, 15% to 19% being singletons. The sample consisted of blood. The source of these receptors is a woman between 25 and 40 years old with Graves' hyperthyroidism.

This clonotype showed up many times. Here the CDR3 DNA reads TGTGCCAGCAGTTACTCCAGGGACCCAGGGACTAAGCCTTACGAGCAGTACTTC. As protein: CASSYSRDPGTKPYEQYF. V usage is TRBV6-2 or TRBV6-3 and J usage is TRBJ2-7, with 7 bases fitting TRBD2. The CDR3 runs 18 residues. Germline assignment: CDR1 MNHEY and CDR2 SVGEGT. The V and J ends lost 0 bases and 4 bases, in that order; junction bases with no gene match: 15.

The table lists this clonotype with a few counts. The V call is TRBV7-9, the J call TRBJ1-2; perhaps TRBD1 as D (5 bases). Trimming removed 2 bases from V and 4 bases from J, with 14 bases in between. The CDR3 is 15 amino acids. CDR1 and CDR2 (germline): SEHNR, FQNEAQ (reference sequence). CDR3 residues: CASSLTSGRSYGYTF. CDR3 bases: TGTGCCAGCAGCTTAACCTCAGGGAGATCCTATGGCTACACCTTC.

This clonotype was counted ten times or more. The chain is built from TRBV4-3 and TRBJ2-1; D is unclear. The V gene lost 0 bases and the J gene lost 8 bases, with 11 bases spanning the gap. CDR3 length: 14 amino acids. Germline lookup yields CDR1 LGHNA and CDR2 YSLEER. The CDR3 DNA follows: TGCGCCAGCAGCCAAGATCCGCGGTCCCATGAGCAGTTCTTC. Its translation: CASSQDPRSHEQFF.

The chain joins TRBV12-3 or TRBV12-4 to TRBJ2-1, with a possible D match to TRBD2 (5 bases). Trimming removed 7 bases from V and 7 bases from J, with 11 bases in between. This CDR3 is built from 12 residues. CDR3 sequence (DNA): TGTGCCAGCACCCTTGGCGGGAATGAGCAGTTCTTC. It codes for CASTLGGNEQFF.

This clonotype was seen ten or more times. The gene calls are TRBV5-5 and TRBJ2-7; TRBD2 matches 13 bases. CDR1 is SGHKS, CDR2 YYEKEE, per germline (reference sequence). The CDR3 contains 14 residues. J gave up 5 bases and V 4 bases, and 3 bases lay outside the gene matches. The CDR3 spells CASSRGTSGNEQYF. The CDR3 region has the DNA TGTGCCAGCAGCCGCGGGACTAGCGGGAACGAGCAGTACTTC.

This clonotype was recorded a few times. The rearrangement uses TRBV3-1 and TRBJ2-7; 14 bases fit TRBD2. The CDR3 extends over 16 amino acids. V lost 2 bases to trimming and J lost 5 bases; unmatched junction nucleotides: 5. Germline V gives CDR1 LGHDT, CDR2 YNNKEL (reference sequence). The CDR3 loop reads CASSQHMGLAGDEQYF. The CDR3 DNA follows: TGTGCCAGCAGCCAACACATGGGACTAGCGGGAGACGAGCAGTACTTC.

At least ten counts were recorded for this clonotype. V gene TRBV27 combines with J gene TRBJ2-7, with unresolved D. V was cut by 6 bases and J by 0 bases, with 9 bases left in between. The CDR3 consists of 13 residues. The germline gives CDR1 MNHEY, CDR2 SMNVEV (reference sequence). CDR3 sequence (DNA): TGTGCCAGCAGATGGACGGACTCCTACGAGCAGTACTTC. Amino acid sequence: CASRWTDSYEQYF.

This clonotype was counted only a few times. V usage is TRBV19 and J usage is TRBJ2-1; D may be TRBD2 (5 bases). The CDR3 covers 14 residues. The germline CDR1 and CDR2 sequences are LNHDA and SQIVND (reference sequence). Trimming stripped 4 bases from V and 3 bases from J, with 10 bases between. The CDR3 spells CASSTWTDYNEQFF. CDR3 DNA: TGTGCCAGTAGTACCTGGACTGACTACAATGAGCAGTTCTTC.

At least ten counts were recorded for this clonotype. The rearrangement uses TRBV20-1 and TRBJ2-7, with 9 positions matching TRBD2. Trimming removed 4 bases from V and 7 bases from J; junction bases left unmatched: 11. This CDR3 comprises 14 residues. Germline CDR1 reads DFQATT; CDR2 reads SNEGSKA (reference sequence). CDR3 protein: CSATGTSPYWEQYF. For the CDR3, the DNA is TGCAGTGCTACCGGGACTAGCCCTTATTGGGAGCAGTACTTC.

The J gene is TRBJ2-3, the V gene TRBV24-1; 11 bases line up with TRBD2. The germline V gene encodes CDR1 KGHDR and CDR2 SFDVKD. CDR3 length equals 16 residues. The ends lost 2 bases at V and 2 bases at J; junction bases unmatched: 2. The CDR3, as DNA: TGTGCCACCAGTGATTCGGGACTAGCGGACACAGATACGCAGTATTTT. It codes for CATSDSGLADTDTQYF.

This chain's CDR3 is CASSSSGGGELFF. CDR3 nucleotide sequence: TGTGCCAGCAGTTCCTCGGGGGGGGGGGAGCTGTTTTTT. The chain employs TRBV27 and TRBJ2-2; 8 nucleotides agree with TRBD2. The CDR3 runs to 13 residues. From germline, CDR1 is MNHEY and CDR2 SMNVEV (reference sequence). Unmatched junction bases numbered 3, after V lost 4 bases and J lost 8 bases.

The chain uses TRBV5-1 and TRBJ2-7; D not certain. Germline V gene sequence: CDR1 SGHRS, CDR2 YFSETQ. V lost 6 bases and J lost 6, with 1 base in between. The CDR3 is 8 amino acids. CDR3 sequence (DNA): TGCGCCAGCACCGAGCAGTACTTC. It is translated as CASTEQYF.

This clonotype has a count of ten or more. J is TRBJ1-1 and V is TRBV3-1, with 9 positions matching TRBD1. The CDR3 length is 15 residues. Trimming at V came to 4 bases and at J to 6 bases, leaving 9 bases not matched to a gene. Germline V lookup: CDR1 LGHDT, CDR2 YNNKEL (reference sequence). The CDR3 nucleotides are TGTGCCAGCAGCCCGCATGCAACAGGGGGCTCTGAAGCTTTCTTT. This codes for CASSPHATGGSEAFF.

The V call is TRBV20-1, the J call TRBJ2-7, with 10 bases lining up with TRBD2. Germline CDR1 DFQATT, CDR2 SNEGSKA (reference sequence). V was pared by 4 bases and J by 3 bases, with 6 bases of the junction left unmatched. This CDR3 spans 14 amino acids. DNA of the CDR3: TGCAGTGCTAACCCTAGCGGGAGAAACTACGAGCAGTACTTC. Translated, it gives CSANPSGRNYEQYF.

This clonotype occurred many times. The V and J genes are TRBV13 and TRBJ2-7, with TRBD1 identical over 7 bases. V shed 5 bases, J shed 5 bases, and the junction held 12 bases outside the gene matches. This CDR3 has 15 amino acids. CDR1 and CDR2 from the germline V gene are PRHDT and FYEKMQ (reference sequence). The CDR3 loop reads CASSTLTGSSDEQYF. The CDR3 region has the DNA TGTGCCAGCAGCACACTGACAGGGAGCTCGGACGAGCAGTACTTC.

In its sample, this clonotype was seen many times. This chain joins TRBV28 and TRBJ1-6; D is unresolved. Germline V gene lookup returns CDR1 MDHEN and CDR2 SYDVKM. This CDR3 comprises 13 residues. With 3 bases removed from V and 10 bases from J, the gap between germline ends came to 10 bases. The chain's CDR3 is CASSLAGPSPLHF. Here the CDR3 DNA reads TGTGCCAGCAGTTTGGCAGGCCCCTCACCCCTCCACTTT.

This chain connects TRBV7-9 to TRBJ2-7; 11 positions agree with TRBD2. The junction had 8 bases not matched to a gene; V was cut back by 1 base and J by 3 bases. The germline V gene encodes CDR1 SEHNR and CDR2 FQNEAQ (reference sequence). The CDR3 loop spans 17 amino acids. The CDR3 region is CASSLEAAGLAVYEQYF. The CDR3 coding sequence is TGTGCCAGCAGCTTAGAAGCGGCGGGACTAGCGGTCTACGAGCAGTACTTC.

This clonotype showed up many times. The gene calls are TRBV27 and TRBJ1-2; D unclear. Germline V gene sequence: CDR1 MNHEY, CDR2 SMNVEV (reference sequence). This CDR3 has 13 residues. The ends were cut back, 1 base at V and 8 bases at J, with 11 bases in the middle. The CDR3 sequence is CASSLLEGSGYTF. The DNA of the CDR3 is TGTGCCAGCAGTTTATTGGAGGGAAGCGGCTACACCTTC.

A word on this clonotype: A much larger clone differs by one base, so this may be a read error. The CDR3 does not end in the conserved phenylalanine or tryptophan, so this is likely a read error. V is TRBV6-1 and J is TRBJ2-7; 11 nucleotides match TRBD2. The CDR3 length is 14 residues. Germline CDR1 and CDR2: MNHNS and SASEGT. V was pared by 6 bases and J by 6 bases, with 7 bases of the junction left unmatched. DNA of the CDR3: TGTGCCAGCAGCTTTAGCGGGAGGGCCGGCGAGCAGTACCTC. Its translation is CASSFSGRAGEQYL.

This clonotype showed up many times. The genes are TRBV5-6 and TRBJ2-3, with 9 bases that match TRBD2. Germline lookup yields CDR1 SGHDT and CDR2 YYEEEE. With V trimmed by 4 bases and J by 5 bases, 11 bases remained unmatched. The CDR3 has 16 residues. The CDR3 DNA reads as TGTGCCAGCAGCCGGATAGCGGGAGCGCTTAGAGATACGCAGTATTTT. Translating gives CASSRIAGALRDTQYF.

The CDR3 sequence: CASSPPRQGGSYEQYF. CDR3 in DNA: TGTGCCAGCTCACCACCCCGACAGGGAGGTTCCTACGAGCAGTACTTC. V is TRBV18 and J is TRBJ2-7; D perhaps matches TRBD1 (7 bases). Germline V lookup: CDR1 KGHSH, CDR2 LQKENI. V lost 0 bases and J lost 1, with 13 bases in between. The CDR3 loop spans 16 amino acids.

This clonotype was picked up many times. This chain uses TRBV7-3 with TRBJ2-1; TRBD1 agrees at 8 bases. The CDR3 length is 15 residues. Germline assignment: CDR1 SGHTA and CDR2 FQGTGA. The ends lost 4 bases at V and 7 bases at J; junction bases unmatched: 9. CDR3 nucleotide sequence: TGTGCCAGCAGCTCGGGACAGGATTTATGGAATGAGCAGTTCTTC. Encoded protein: CASSSGQDLWNEQFF.

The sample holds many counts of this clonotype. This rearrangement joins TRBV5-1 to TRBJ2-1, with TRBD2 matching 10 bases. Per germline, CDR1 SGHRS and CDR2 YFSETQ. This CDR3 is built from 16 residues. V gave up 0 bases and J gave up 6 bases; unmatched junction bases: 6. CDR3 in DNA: TGCGCCAGCAGCTTGGACCTAGCGGGAGTTACCAATGAGCAGTTCTTC. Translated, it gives CASSLDLAGVTNEQFF. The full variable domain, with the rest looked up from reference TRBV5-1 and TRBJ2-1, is KAGVTQTPRYLIKTRGQQVTLSCSPISGHRSVSWYQQTPGQGLQFLFEYFSETQRNKGNFPGRFSGRQFSNSRSEMNVSTLELGDSALYLCASSLDLAGVTNEQFFGPGTRLTVL.

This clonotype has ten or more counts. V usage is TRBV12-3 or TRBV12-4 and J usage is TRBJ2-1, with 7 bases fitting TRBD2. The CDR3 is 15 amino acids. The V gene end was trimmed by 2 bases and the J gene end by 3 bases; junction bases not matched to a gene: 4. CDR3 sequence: CASSLIAGDYNEQFF. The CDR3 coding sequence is TGTGCCAGCAGTTTAATTGCGGGAGACTACAATGAGCAGTTCTTC.